The 16 T cell receptor beta chains below come from one sample, sequenced in a study of control samples from healthy donors and cancer patients. Using immunoSEQ multiplex PCR, the repertoire was profiled, and TCRdb retains in-frame clones only, with some absent. The sample contains approximately 12,000 clones, approximately 93% of which appear only once. The specimen was PBMCs. The source is a man aged 65-85 years with head and neck cancer.

The rearrangement joins TRBV28 to TRBJ1-2; unclear D gene. Trimming left V 1 base short and J 8 bases short, with 8 bases between. The CDR3 has 12 residues. From germline, CDR1 is MDHEN and CDR2 SYDVKM. CDR3 residues: CASSLYPAGYTF. The CDR3 coding sequence is TGTGCCAGCAGTTTATATCCCGCGGGCTACACCTTC.

This clone has only one observation. The chain has TRBV12-3 or TRBV12-4 and TRBJ1-5, with D unresolved. The germline V and J ends were trimmed by 2 bases and 4 bases, with 6 bases remaining between them. The CDR3 totals 13 residues. CDR3 region: CASSLLGNQPQHF. In nucleotides, the CDR3 is TGTGCCAGCAGTTTATTGGGAAATCAGCCCCAGCATTTT.

The CDR3 coding sequence is TGTGCCAGCAGTTACTCACTAGCTACAAGGTGTAATGAAAAACTGTTTTTT. Translating it yields CASSYSLATRCNEKLFF. The rearrangement links TRBV21-1 to TRBJ1-4. TRBV21-1 is reported as a pseudogene. The CDR3 spans 17 residues.

This CDR3 is CASSQGVVVGDKETQYF. CDR3 sequence (DNA): TGCGCCAGCAGCCAAGGGGTCGTAGTAGGGGATAAAGAGACCCAGTACTTC. The genes are TRBV4-1 and TRBJ2-5; D possibly corresponds to TRBD1 (5 bases). Germline V gives CDR1 MGHRA, CDR2 YSYEKL. The length of the CDR3 is 17 residues. V was pared by 1 base and J by 3 bases, with 18 bases between.

V and J are TRBV9 and TRBJ2-1; D uncertain. The V and J ends lost 3 bases and 12 bases respectively, with 22 bases between them. The germline V gene encodes CDR1 SGDLS and CDR2 YYNGEE. The CDR3 extends over 15 amino acids. CDR3 coding DNA: TGTGCCAGCAGCGCCAGCTTGGCGGCGGAGACGGGGCAGTTCTTC. Residues: CASSASLAAETGQFF.

The V call is TRBV5-1, the J call TRBJ1-2; D is possibly TRBD1 (5 bases). Trimming removed 4 bases at V and 4 bases at J, with 20 bases between. This CDR3 has 16 residues. The germline V gene has CDR1 SGHRS and CDR2 YFSETQ. CDR3 nucleotides: TGCGCCAGCAGCCGGGACCCAATGGGGGACTTCTATGGCTACACCTTC. Translating it yields CASSRDPMGDFYGYTF.

DNA for the CDR3: TGTGCCAGCAGCCTAGGACAGCCGAGCAATCAGCCCCAGCATTTT. It codes for CASSLGQPSNQPQHF. V usage is TRBV6-5 and J usage is TRBJ1-5, with D tentatively TRBD1 (6 bases). The CDR3 is 15 residues long. Per germline, CDR1 MNHEY and CDR2 SVGAGI. With 6 bases removed from V and 1 base from J, the gap between germline ends came to 13 bases.

The V gene is TRBV6-5, the J gene TRBJ2-7; D is undetermined. There are 12 residues in the CDR3. The V and J ends lost 2 bases and 4 bases respectively, with 6 bases between them. CDR1 is MNHEY and CDR2 is SVGAGI in the germline V gene. Here the CDR3 reads CASSYIGYEQYF. CDR3 in DNA: TGTGCCAGCAGTTACATCGGGTACGAGCAGTACTTC.

This chain uses TRBV18 with TRBJ1-2; 8 nucleotides match TRBD1. The CDR3 extends over 14 amino acids. The germline gives CDR1 KGHSH, CDR2 LQKENI. J gave up 8 bases and V 3 bases, and 8 bases lay outside the gene matches. CDR3: CASSPGQAPRGYTF. As DNA, the CDR3 is TGTGCCAGCTCACCGGGACAGGCCCCGAGGGGCTACACCTTC.

CDR3 amino acids: CASSQDVGGARALFF. Here the CDR3 DNA reads TGCGCCAGCAGCCAAGATGTAGGAGGGGCGAGGGCACTGTTTTTT. V usage is TRBV4-1 and J usage is TRBJ1-4; tentative D call: TRBD1 (5 bases). V lost 0 bases, J lost 13 bases, and 18 bases lay in between. Per the germline V gene, CDR1 is MGHRA and CDR2 is YSYEKL. The CDR3 runs to 15 residues.

The genes are TRBV7-8 and TRBJ2-7; D remains ambiguous. V shed 5 bases and J shed 5 bases, with 13 bases lying between them. CDR3 length: 13 residues. Looked up from germline, CDR1 is SGHVS and CDR2 is FQNEAQ. In nucleotides, the CDR3 is TGTGCCAGCAGCCCCCGGCGCCCCCACGAGCAGTACTTC. This gives the protein CASSPRRPHEQYF.

This chain connects TRBV6-6 to TRBJ2-7; 10 bases match TRBD1. From germline, CDR1 is MNHNY and CDR2 SVGAGI (reference sequence). V lost 4 bases, J lost 1 base, and 4 bases stayed unmatched. The CDR3 has 15 residues. Here the CDR3 reads CASSSRDRGSYEQYF. The CDR3 bases are TGTGCCAGCAGTTCCCGGGACAGGGGATCCTACGAGCAGTACTTC.

In DNA, the CDR3 is TGTGCCACCAGCAGAGATGGTGAGCCTTGGGGGGTGAACACTGAAGCTTTCTTT. Amino acids: CATSRDGEPWGVNTEAFF. V gene TRBV15 combines with J gene TRBJ1-1, with a possible D match to TRBD1 (5 bases). V lost 0 bases to trimming and J lost 0 bases, with 17 bases between them. Germline CDR1 is LNHNV and CDR2 is YYDKDF (reference sequence). The CDR3 contains 18 residues.

V is TRBV10-3 and J is TRBJ2-7, with no clear D. Trimming removed 0 bases from V and 3 bases from J, with 9 bases in between. Germline values: CDR1 ENHRY, CDR2 SYGVKD. CDR3 length equals 14 residues. This CDR3 reads CAISESLRNYEQYF. DNA of the CDR3: TGTGCCATCAGTGAGTCTTTGCGGAACTACGAGCAGTACTTC.

The chain employs TRBV19 and TRBJ1-5; D is unresolved. The CDR3 extends over 14 amino acids. The V and J ends lost 1 base and 3 bases respectively, with 7 bases between them. CDR1 LNHDA and CDR2 SQIVND come from the germline V gene (reference sequence). The CDR3 region is CASSIGWVNQPQHF. DNA for the CDR3: TGTGCCAGTAGTATAGGGTGGGTCAATCAGCCCCAGCATTTT.

The V gene is TRBV27, the J gene TRBJ2-3; 10 bases are a match to TRBD2. Germline V gives CDR1 MNHEY, CDR2 SMNVEV (reference sequence). CDR3 length equals 21 residues. V dropped 0 bases and J dropped 5; count of bases not matched to a gene: 20. The CDR3 spells CASSLSTQAGGPRQLVDTQYF. The DNA for the CDR3 is TGTGCCAGCAGTTTATCTACCCAAGCGGGGGGGCCGAGGCAGTTGGTAGATACGCAGTATTTT.